This TCR beta chain was sequenced during a study of T cells in Graves' hyperthyroidism and ophthalmopathy. Points from the study as a whole: A model of 13 V-J pairs discriminated ophthalmopathy from stable hyperthyroidism. Blood also held most thyroid clonotypes expanded beyond 0.001.

Individuals with ophthalmopathy presented a Clinical Activity Score of at least 3, a NOSPECS grade of at least 4 and a duration under 3 months. Exclusion followed for patients with uncontrolled infection, other autoimmune disease, pregnancy or lactation. Per the germline V gene, CDR1 is PRHDT and CDR2 is FYEKMQ (reference sequence). The CDR3 has 15 amino acids. V gave up 3 bases and J gave up 2 bases, with 12 bases separating them. Concerning this clonotype: Its target is unknown.

Authors of the study amplified TCR beta CDR3 regions from RNA transcripts. TCR CDR3 regions were first amplified by RT-PCR with HTBI primers. From the multiplex PCR reads, TCRdb called clonotypes with MiXCR, one entry per CDR3 protein. Of 500,000 to 650,000 distinct CDR3 sequences in the sample, more than 15% were seen once. The specimen was blood. The receptor was isolated from a woman aged 18-29 years with Graves' ophthalmopathy. The rearrangement uses TRBV13 and TRBJ2-3; possible D gene TRBD1, 5 bases. This CDR3 is CASSLEQALTDTQYF. The CDR3 DNA reads as TGTGCCAGCAGCTTGGAACAGGCCCTCACAGATACGCAGTATTTT.